This TCR beta chain was recorded in a study of shared clonotypes between healthy human individuals. TCRdb's copy holds only in-frame clones and misses some; the assay was immunoSEQ multiplex PCR. The data show about 480,000 clones, about 75% seen once. The sample holds one count of this clone. Germline lookup yields CDR1 SGHKS and CDR2 YYEKEE (reference sequence). This CDR3 spans 13 amino acids. Trimming stripped 4 bases from V and 8 bases from J, with 15 bases between. The clonotype was recovered from a woman in her thirties or forties in good health. Some clones in this sample may be carry-over from other donors' samples. Sequenced sample: PBMCs. The chain uses TRBV5-5 and TRBJ1-2; possibly TRBD1 for D (5 bases). CDR3 protein: CASSVRGVQGYTF. CDR3 nucleotides: TGTGCCAGCAGCGTGAGAGGGGTCCAAGGCTACACCTTC. Full variable domain (missing parts from reference TRBV5-5 and TRBJ1-2): DAGVTQSPTHLIKTRGQQVTLRCSPISGHKSVSWYQQVLGQGPQFIFQYYEKEERGRGNFPDRFSARQFPNYSSELNVNALLLGDSALYLCASSVRGVQGYTFGSGTRLTVV.